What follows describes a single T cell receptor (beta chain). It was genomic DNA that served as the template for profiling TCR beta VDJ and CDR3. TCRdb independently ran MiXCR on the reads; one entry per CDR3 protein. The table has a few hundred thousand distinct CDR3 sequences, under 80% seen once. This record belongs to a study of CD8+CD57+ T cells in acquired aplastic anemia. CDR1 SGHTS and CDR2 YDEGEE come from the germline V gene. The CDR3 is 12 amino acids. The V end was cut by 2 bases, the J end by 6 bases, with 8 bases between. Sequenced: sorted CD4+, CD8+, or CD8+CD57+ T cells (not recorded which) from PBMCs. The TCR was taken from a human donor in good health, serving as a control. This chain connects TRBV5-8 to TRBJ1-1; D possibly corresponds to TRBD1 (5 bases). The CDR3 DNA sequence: TGTGCCAGCAGCTTTAGACAGTCTGAAGCTTTCTTT. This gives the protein CASSFRQSEAFF.